The present T cell receptor (beta chain) was sequenced within a study of vaccination and CD4 T cells after COVID-19. Study context: The study collected post-vaccine samples a median 72 days after dose two, with a range of 14 to 241. The authors gave control cultures a CEFX pool, an HIV-1 Nef pool, or no peptide.

Remarks on this clonotype: Its target is unknown.

The germline V gene encodes CDR1 DFQATT and CDR2 SNEGSKA (reference sequence). V gave up 5 bases and J gave up 1 base, with 8 bases separating them. CDR3 length: 12 residues. Scientists ran DNA taken from cultured CD4+ T cells through the Oncomine TCR Beta short-read assay for sequencing. TCRdb ran MiXCR on the PCR reads and lists one entry per CDR3 protein. Of about 9,700 distinct CDR3 sequences in the sample, roughly 60% were seen once. Described treatment: approximately 9-day PBMC culture with coronavirus spike peptide pools or control peptides (ViraFEST assay). Gathered ahead of the COVID-19 pandemic (2011-2018) were the CD4+ T cells of the unexposed donor. Half-medium changes with fresh IL-2 medium occurred on days 3 and 7.

The origin of this receptor is a human donor in good health. V usage is TRBV20-1 and J usage is TRBJ1-1; no clear D gene. Sequenced: CD4+ T cells from blood, cultured in vitro. This chain's CDR3 is CSAPGQNTEAFF. The CDR3 region has the DNA TGCAGTGCTCCCGGTCAGAACACTGAAGCTTTCTTT.